The 28 T cell receptor beta chains presented below share a single source sample, sequenced in a study of spatial heterogeneity in lung cancer. TCRdb re-called the 5' RACE reads with MiXCR, one entry per CDR3 protein. The repertoire holds about 120,000 distinct CDR3 sequences, with 9% to 15% as singletons. Time point noted: blood at routine non-recurrence follow-up after resection. Whole RNA from tumor, nontumor lung or frozen PBMC was sequenced unsorted. Sequencing used PBMCs, obtained at follow-up. The receptors here all came from a male donor with early-stage non-small cell lung cancer.

This clonotype occurred a few times. V usage is TRBV25-1 and J usage is TRBJ2-7; tentative D call: TRBD2 (6 bases). CDR1 MGHDK and CDR2 SYGVNS come from the germline V gene. This CDR3 contains 14 residues. Deletions cut 5 bases from V and 0 bases from J, with 11 bases between. In DNA form, the CDR3 reads TGTGCCAGCAGTTATAGCGGATCCTCCTACGAGCAGTACTTC. Its protein is CASSYSGSSYEQYF.

CDR3 in DNA: TGTGCCAGCAGCTTAGTGGGACTAGCGGGGACCACAGATACGCAGTATTTT. Protein product: CASSLVGLAGTTDTQYF. V is TRBV7-8 and J is TRBJ2-3; 13 bases are shared with TRBD2. Trimming removed 1 base from V and 2 bases from J; junction bases left unmatched: 3. The length of the CDR3 is 17 residues. Germline loops: CDR1 SGHVS, CDR2 FQNEAQ.

The sample holds a few counts of this clonotype. V usage is TRBV20-1 and J usage is TRBJ1-1, with D possibly TRBD1 on 5 matching bases. Germline V CDR1 and CDR2: DFQATT, SNEGSKA (reference sequence). This CDR3 is built from 14 residues. Trimming pared 0 bases from V and 4 bases from J, leaving 12 bases between. CDR3 in DNA: TGCAGTGCTAGAGATACCAGGGTCGGCACTGAAGCTTTCTTT. Encoded protein: CSARDTRVGTEAFF.

The sample holds many counts of this clonotype. The chain has TRBV29-1 and TRBJ2-7; D is perhaps TRBD1 (6 bases). V was pared by 4 bases and J by 7 bases, with 14 bases between. The V gene's germline CDR1 is SQVTM and CDR2 ANQGSEA. The CDR3 totals 12 residues. DNA for the CDR3: TGCAGCGTTGCGCAGGGGACGAGAGAGCAGTACTTC. It specifies CSVAQGTREQYF.

The table lists this clonotype with many counts. The genes are TRBV20-1 and TRBJ2-7; D not resolved. This CDR3 comprises 14 residues. V gave up 3 bases and J gave up 0 bases, with 12 bases separating them. Germline V lookup: CDR1 DFQATT, CDR2 SNEGSKA (reference sequence). This CDR3 reads CSARGSLSSYEQYF. DNA for the CDR3: TGCAGTGCTAGGGGCAGCCTAAGCTCCTACGAGCAGTACTTC.

This clonotype turned up a few times. This chain joins TRBV3-1 and TRBJ1-3; maybe TRBD1 (6 bases). V was pared by 10 bases and J by 0 bases, with 13 bases between. Germline CDR1 reads LGHDT; CDR2 reads YNNKEL (reference sequence). The CDR3 is 14 amino acids. CDR3 nucleotides: TGTGCCACGAGGGGGGCGCACTCTGGAAACACCATATATTTT. Encoded protein: CATRGAHSGNTIYF. The full variable domain, in which reference TRBV3-1 and TRBJ1-3 provide the parts outside the CDR3, is DTAVSQTPKYLVTQMGNDKSIKCEQNLGHDTMYWYKQDSKKFLKIMFSYNNKELIINETVPNRFSPKSPDKAHLNLHINSLELGDSAVYFCATRGAHSGNTIYFGEGSWLTVV.

This clonotype was seen many times. The chain joins TRBV7-2 to TRBJ2-2; D possibly corresponds to TRBD2 (6 bases). CDR1 is SGHTA, CDR2 FQGNSA, per germline. Trimming took off 4 bases at V and 1 base at J, with 7 bases between the two ends. The CDR3 extends over 14 amino acids. Written as DNA, the CDR3 is TGTGCCAGCAGCTGGGGGGTGAACACCGGGGAGCTGTTTTTT. Translated, it gives CASSWGVNTGELFF.

This clonotype occurred many times. The chain recombines TRBV9 with TRBJ2-7; D not resolved. CDR3 length equals 13 residues. Trimming removed 3 bases at V and 6 bases at J, with 13 bases between. Per germline, CDR1 SGDLS and CDR2 YYNGEE. CDR3 region: CASSARQSSEQYF. For the CDR3, the DNA is TGTGCCAGCAGCGCCAGGCAGAGTTCCGAGCAGTACTTC.

This rearrangement joins TRBV27 to TRBJ2-3; TRBD1 matches at 11 bases. With 3 bases clipped from V and 6 bases from J, the junction kept 8 bases outside the gene matches. Germline values: CDR1 MNHEY, CDR2 SMNVEV (reference sequence). The CDR3 spans 16 residues. The CDR3 loop is CASSFSRTGGVDTQYF. The DNA of the CDR3 is TGTGCCAGCAGTTTTTCAAGGACAGGGGGCGTCGATACGCAGTATTTT.

This clonotype was counted only a few times. The chain joins TRBV7-8 to TRBJ2-1, with 7 bases lining up with TRBD2. After removal of 1 base from V and 0 bases from J, the junction contained 3 bases not matched to a gene. CDR3 length: 16 amino acids. Germline values: CDR1 SGHVS, CDR2 FQNEAQ. CDR3 sequence reads: CASSLGAGFSYNEQFF. CDR3 coding DNA: TGTGCCAGCAGCTTAGGAGCGGGGTTCTCCTACAATGAGCAGTTCTTC.

This chain joins TRBV4-2 and TRBJ1-6; D is unclear. Trimming pared 0 bases from V and 8 bases from J, leaving 8 bases between. The germline V gene encodes CDR1 LGHNA and CDR2 YNFKEQ. The CDR3 has 14 amino acids. CDR3 residues: CASSQEVRDSPLHF. DNA for the CDR3: TGTGCCAGCAGCCAAGAGGTGAGGGATTCACCCCTCCACTTT.

At least ten counts were recorded for this clonotype. The chain is built from TRBV4-1 and TRBJ1-4; D is ambiguous. V lost 5 bases, J lost 6 bases, and 16 bases lay in between. The CDR3 spans 15 residues. Looked up from germline, CDR1 is MGHRA and CDR2 is YSYEKL. CDR3 in amino acids: CASSYQFGSDEKLFF. CDR3 sequence (DNA): TGCGCCAGCAGCTACCAATTTGGGTCGGATGAAAAACTGTTTTTT.

This clonotype was recorded a few times. Relative to the germline gene, one junction end is altered; a read error may explain this. This chain connects TRBV7-9 to TRBJ2-3; 9 nucleotides line up with TRBD2. This CDR3 has 15 amino acids. CDR1 SEHNR and CDR2 FQNEAQ come from the germline V gene (reference sequence). The CDR3 nucleotides are TGTGCCAGCAGCTTCCAAGCGGGGGGCACTGATACGCAGTATTTT. Protein sequence: CASSFQAGGTDTQYF.

This clonotype has only a few counts. The DNA of the CDR3 is TGTGCCAGCAGCCAAGAGTGGGCGGGGGGGTATGAGACCCAGTACTTC. Its translation: CASSQEWAGGYETQYF. The rearrangement uses TRBV4-2 and TRBJ2-5; 9 bases map to TRBD2. This CDR3 spans 16 amino acids. Germline CDR1 is LGHNA and CDR2 is YNFKEQ. J was trimmed by 5 bases and V by 0 bases; bases with no gene match: 7.

The chain joins TRBV9 to TRBJ1-2; no clear D. From germline, CDR1 is SGDLS and CDR2 YYNGEE. This CDR3 region has 15 residues. V lost 0 bases and J 4 bases, leaving 13 bases between the germline ends. CDR3 protein: CASSVDGGTAYGYTF. In nucleotides, the CDR3 is TGTGCCAGCAGCGTAGACGGCGGAACCGCCTATGGCTACACCTTC.

This clonotype occurred many times. This chain links TRBV10-3 with TRBJ1-4, with unresolved D. The germline V gene has CDR1 ENHRY and CDR2 SYGVKD. The CDR3 extends over 14 amino acids. Trimming removed 10 bases at V and 2 bases at J, with 14 bases between. The CDR3 DNA sequence: TGTGCCACGGGAAGCCCCCGGACTAATGAAAAACTGTTTTTT. It is translated as CATGSPRTNEKLFF.

As DNA, the CDR3 is TGTGCCAGTAGTCCAATGGGAGAATATCAGCCCCAGCATTTT. It codes for CASSPMGEYQPQHF. This rearrangement joins TRBV19 to TRBJ1-5; D not resolved. Germline V gene sequence: CDR1 LNHDA, CDR2 SQIVND (reference sequence). V was shortened by 5 bases and J by 5 bases, with 13 bases between the two germline ends. The CDR3 is 14 residues long. The complete variable domain, with remaining parts taken from reference TRBV19 and TRBJ1-5, reads DGGITQSPKYLFRKEGQNVTLSCEQNLNHDAMYWYRQDPGQGLRLIYYSQIVNDFQKGDIAEGYSVSREKKESFPLTVTSAQKNPTAFYLCASSPMGEYQPQHFGDGTRLSIL.

A few counts support this clonotype. This chain uses TRBV7-9 with TRBJ2-5; 14 bases are a match to TRBD2. Germline assignment: CDR1 SEHNR and CDR2 FQNEAQ (reference sequence). The CDR3 spans 18 residues. V shed 6 bases and J 5 bases; nucleotides not matched to a gene: 14. The CDR3 coding sequence is TGTGCCAGCAGGGCGGGACTAGCGGGGGACCGGACCGGGGAGACCCAGTACTTC. This sequence encodes CASRAGLAGDRTGETQYF.

J is TRBJ2-2 and V is TRBV24-1; 9 bases are a match to TRBD1. Germline-derived CDR1 and CDR2 are KGHDR and SFDVKD. This CDR3 is 13 amino acids long. J gave up 3 bases and V 12 bases, and 4 bases lay outside the gene matches. The chain's CDR3 is CAARTGDTGELFF. In DNA, the CDR3 is TGTGCCGCACGGACAGGGGACACCGGGGAGCTGTTTTTT.

This clonotype was detected ten times or more. V gene TRBV7-2 combines with J gene TRBJ2-3; 11 bases line up with TRBD1. Germline lookup yields CDR1 SGHTA and CDR2 FQGNSA. CDR3 length: 15 residues. V shed 2 bases and J 5 bases; nucleotides not matched to a gene: 3. This CDR3 is CASSLRGQGVDTQYF. The CDR3 nucleotides read TGTGCCAGCAGCTTAAGGGGACAGGGGGTAGATACGCAGTATTTT.

The chain links TRBV12-3 or TRBV12-4 to TRBJ2-7; tentatively, D is TRBD1 or TRBD2 (6 bases each). Trimming stripped 0 bases from V and 6 bases from J, with 12 bases between. The CDR3 is 14 amino acids. CDR3 DNA sequence: TGTGCCAGCAGTTTAGCGGGGGGCTCGCGCGAGCAGTACTTC. It encodes CASSLAGGSREQYF.

The rearrangement links TRBV27 to TRBJ1-1, with 11 bases fitting TRBD1. CDR3 length: 15 residues. V lost 5 bases, J lost 4 bases, and 6 bases stayed unmatched. Germline CDR1 reads MNHEY; CDR2 reads SMNVEV (reference sequence). The CDR3 DNA reads as TGTGCCAGCAGTATCACCGGGACAGGGGGCACTGAAGCTTTCTTT. Translating it yields CASSITGTGGTEAFF.

The genes are TRBV6-5 and TRBJ1-2, with a tentative D call TRBD1 (6 bases). Germline-derived CDR1 and CDR2 are MNHEY and SVGAGI. With 8 bases removed from V and 8 bases from J, the gap between germline ends came to 15 bases. The CDR3 has 12 residues. CDR3 protein: CASCRQGWGYTF. The CDR3 DNA follows: TGTGCCAGCTGTCGCCAGGGGTGGGGCTACACCTTC.

This clonotype has ten or more counts. V gene TRBV3-1 combines with J gene TRBJ2-3, with D hard to call. The germline V and J ends were trimmed by 4 bases and 7 bases, with 9 bases remaining between them. This CDR3 contains 12 residues. CDR1 and CDR2 from the germline V gene are LGHDT and YNNKEL (reference sequence). CDR3 nucleotide sequence: TGTGCCAGCAGCCCAACTGGAAATACGCAGTATTTT. Residues: CASSPTGNTQYF.

This clonotype was observed a few times. The chain joins TRBV7-3 to TRBJ1-1; D uncertain. The germline gives CDR1 SGHTA, CDR2 FQGTGA. Trimming pared 4 bases from V and 3 bases from J, leaving 9 bases between. The CDR3 runs 13 residues. This CDR3 is CASSSTGYTEAFF. The CDR3 DNA reads TGTGCCAGCAGCTCAACGGGTTACACTGAAGCTTTCTTT.

In this sample, this clonotype turned up many times. The V and J genes are TRBV20-1 and TRBJ2-7; 11 bases are a match to TRBD1. The germline CDR1 and CDR2 sequences are DFQATT and SNEGSKA (reference sequence). The CDR3 consists of 15 residues. With V trimmed by 0 bases and J by 2 bases, 3 bases remained unmatched. The CDR3 nucleotides read TGCAGTGCTAGAGAAGGGGGACAGGGGGCCTACGAGCAGTACTTC. Translated, it gives CSAREGGQGAYEQYF.

The V and J genes are TRBV11-2 and TRBJ2-2; D is ambiguous. Per germline, CDR1 SGHAT and CDR2 FQNNGV. V was trimmed by 3 bases and J by 6 bases, leaving 8 bases between them. The CDR3 extends over 13 amino acids. The CDR3 here is CASSFGFAGELFF. CDR3 DNA: TGTGCCAGCAGCTTTGGTTTTGCCGGGGAGCTGTTTTTT.

Only a few counts were recorded for this clonotype. V is TRBV5-4 and J is TRBJ1-5, with D maybe TRBD1 (5 bases). There are 16 residues in the CDR3. V was pared by 1 base and J by 2 bases, with 13 bases between. Germline assignment: CDR1 SGHNT and CDR2 YYREEE (reference sequence). As DNA, the CDR3 is TGTGCCAGCAGCTTGTTTCCAGGGAACGGCAATCAGCCCCAGCATTTT. It specifies CASSLFPGNGNQPQHF.